Given below is one T cell receptor (beta chain) in context. Its antigen is undetermined. The CDR3 length is 20 residues. From germline, CDR1 is SGHVS and CDR2 FQNEAQ. Reanalyzing the 5' RACE reads, TCRdb keeps one entry per CDR3 protein, without DNA. This specimen shows 140,000 to 150,000 distinct CDR3 sequences; the ten leading clones hold 9.5% to 15%. These data are taken from a study of T cells expressing NK-cell markers. Notes on the study in general: In four donors, dominant clonotypes made up 28.3-60.1% of CD3+CD56-NKG2C+ cells. It was still unclear whether expanded NKG2C+ T cell clones were HCMV specific. Of the CD8+ T cell pool in more than 5 donors, about 1.0-7.5% was accounted for by dominant NKG2C+ clonotypes.

This chain connects TRBV7-8 to TRBJ2-1; the TRBD2 assignment by TCRdb is unverifiable without DNA. This TCR was sampled from a man between 18 and 35 years old in good health. Sequencing was done on a sample of blood T cells: a sorted CD56 or NKG2C T cell subset, CD4+ or CD8+ T cells, or bulk PBMC T cells (not recorded which). The CDR3 protein is CASSLGLAGGVGSTYNEQFF.